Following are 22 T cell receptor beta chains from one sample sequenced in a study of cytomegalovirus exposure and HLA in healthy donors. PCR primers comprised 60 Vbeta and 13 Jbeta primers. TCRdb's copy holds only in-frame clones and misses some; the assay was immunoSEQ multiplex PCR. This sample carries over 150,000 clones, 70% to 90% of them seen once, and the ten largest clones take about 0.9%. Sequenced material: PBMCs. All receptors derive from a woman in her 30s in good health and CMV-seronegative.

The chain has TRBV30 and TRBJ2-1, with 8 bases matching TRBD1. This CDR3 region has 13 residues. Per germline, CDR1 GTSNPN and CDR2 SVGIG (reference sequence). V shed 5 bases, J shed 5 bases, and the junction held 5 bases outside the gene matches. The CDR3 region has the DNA TGTGCCTGGGACGGACAGGGCCACAATGAGCAGTTCTTC. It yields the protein CAWDGQGHNEQFF.

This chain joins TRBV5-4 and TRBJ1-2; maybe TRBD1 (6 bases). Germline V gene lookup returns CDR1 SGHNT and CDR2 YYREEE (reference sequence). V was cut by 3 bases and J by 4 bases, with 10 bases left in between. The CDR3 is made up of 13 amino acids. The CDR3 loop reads CASSSAGAYGYTF. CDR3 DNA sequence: TGTGCCAGCAGCTCGGCAGGGGCCTATGGCTACACCTTC.

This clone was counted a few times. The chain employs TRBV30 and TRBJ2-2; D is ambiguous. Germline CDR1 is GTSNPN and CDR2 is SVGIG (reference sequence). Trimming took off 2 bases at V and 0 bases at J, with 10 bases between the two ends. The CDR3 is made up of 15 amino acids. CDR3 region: CAWSTVFANTGELFF. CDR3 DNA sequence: TGTGCCTGGAGTACGGTGTTCGCGAACACCGGGGAGCTGTTTTTT.

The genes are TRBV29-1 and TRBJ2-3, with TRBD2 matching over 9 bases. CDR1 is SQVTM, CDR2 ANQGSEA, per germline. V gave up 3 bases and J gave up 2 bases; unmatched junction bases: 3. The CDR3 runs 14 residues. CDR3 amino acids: CSVEGLADTDTQYF. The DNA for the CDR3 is TGCAGCGTTGAGGGACTAGCAGACACAGATACGCAGTATTTT.

CDR3 protein: CASSIHRQGSDEQYF. The CDR3 DNA follows: TGTGCCAGCAGTATCCACCGACAGGGTTCAGACGAGCAGTACTTC. The chain uses TRBV27 and TRBJ2-7; 7 nucleotides align to TRBD1. Germline V gene data show CDR1 as MNHEY and CDR2 as SMNVEV (reference sequence). V lost 5 bases and J lost 5; bases outside the gene matches: 12. The CDR3 is 15 residues long.

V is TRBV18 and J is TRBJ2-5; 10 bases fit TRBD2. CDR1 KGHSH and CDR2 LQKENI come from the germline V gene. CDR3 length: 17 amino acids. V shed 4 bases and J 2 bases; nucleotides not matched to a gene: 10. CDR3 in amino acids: CASSLTLAGGHQETQYF. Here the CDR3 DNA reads TGTGCCAGCTCACTGACCTTAGCGGGGGGACATCAAGAGACCCAGTACTTC.

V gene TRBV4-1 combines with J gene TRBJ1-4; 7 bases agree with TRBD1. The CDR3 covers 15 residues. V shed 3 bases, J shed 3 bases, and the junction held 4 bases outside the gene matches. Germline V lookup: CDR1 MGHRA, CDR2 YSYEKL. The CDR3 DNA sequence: TGCGCCAGCAGCCAGGCGGGACAGCCTAATGAAAAACTGTTTTTT. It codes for CASSQAGQPNEKLFF.

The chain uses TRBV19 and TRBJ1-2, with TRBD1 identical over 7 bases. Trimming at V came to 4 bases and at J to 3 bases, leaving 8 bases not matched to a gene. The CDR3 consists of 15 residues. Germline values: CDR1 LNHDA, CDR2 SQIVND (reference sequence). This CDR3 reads CASSSTGAVDYGYTF. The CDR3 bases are TGTGCCAGTAGTAGTACAGGGGCCGTGGACTATGGCTACACCTTC. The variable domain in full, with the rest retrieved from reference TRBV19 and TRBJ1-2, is DGGITQSPKYLFRKEGQNVTLSCEQNLNHDAMYWYRQDPGQGLRLIYYSQIVNDFQKGDIAEGYSVSREKKESFPLTVTSAQKNPTAFYLCASSSTGAVDYGYTFGSGTRLTVV.

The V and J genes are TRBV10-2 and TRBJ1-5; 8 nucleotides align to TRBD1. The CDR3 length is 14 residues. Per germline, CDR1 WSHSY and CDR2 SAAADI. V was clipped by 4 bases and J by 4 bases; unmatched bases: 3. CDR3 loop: CASSGDRGNQPQHF. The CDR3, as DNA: TGCGCCAGCAGTGGAGACAGGGGAAATCAGCCCCAGCATTTT.

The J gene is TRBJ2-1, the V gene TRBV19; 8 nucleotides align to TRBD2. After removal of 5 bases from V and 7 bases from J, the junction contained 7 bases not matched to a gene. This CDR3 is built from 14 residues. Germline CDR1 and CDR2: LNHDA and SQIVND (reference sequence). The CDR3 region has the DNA TGTGCCAGTAGTTCTACCCCGGGGGGGAATGAGCAGTTCTTC. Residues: CASSSTPGGNEQFF. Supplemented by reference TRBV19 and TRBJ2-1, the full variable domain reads DGGITQSPKYLFRKEGQNVTLSCEQNLNHDAMYWYRQDPGQGLRLIYYSQIVNDFQKGDIAEGYSVSREKKESFPLTVTSAQKNPTAFYLCASSSTPGGNEQFFGPGTRLTVL.

This chain's CDR3 is CASRDRGLLNEQFF. The CDR3 DNA reads as TGTGCCAGTCGAGACAGGGGCCTCCTCAATGAGCAGTTCTTC. The chain combines TRBV19 with TRBJ2-1, with TRBD1 identical over 8 bases. Unmatched junction bases numbered 9, after V lost 8 bases and J lost 6 bases. Germline V gene sequence: CDR1 LNHDA, CDR2 SQIVND (reference sequence). The CDR3 extends over 14 amino acids.

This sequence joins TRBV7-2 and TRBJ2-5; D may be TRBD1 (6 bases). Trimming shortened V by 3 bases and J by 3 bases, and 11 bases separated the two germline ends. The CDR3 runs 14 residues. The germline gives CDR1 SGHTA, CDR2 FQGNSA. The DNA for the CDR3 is TGTGCCAGCAGCTTCAGGGGAAAAGAAGAGACCCAGTACTTC. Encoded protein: CASSFRGKEETQYF.

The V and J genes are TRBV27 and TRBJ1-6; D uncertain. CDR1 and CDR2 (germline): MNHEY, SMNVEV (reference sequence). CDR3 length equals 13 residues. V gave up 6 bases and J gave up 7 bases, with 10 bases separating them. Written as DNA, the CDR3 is TGTGCCAGCAGCGGACTTCCGAATTCACCCCTCCACTTT. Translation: CASSGLPNSPLHF.

The CDR3, as DNA: TGCGCCAGCAGCCGAAACACAGGGGGAACAGATACGCAGTATTTT. As protein: CASSRNTGGTDTQYF. The J gene is TRBJ2-3, the V gene TRBV5-1; 8 positions match TRBD1. Germline V lookup: CDR1 SGHRS, CDR2 YFSETQ. CDR3 length: 15 amino acids. Trimming removed 4 bases from V and 3 bases from J; junction bases left unmatched: 7.

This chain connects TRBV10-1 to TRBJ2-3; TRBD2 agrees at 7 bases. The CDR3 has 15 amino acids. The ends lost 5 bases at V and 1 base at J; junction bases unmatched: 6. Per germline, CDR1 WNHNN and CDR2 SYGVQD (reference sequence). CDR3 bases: TGCGCCAGCAGTTTAGCGGGCTTCGGCACAGATACGCAGTATTTT. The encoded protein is CASSLAGFGTDTQYF.

The CDR3 DNA sequence: TGTGCCAGCAGCTCGACAATCGGAAACACCATATATTTT. Translation: CASSSTIGNTIYF. V and J are TRBV7-9 and TRBJ1-3; D gene ambiguous. Trimming took 4 bases from V and 4 from J, leaving 8 bases between them. Germline-derived CDR1 and CDR2 are SEHNR and FQNEAQ (reference sequence). CDR3 length equals 13 residues.

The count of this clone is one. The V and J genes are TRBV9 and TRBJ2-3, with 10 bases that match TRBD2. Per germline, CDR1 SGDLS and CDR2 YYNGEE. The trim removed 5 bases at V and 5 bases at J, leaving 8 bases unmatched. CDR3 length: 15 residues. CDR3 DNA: TGTGCCAGCAGAGAGAGCGGGGGGGCCGAAGATACGCAGTATTTT. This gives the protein CASRESGGAEDTQYF.

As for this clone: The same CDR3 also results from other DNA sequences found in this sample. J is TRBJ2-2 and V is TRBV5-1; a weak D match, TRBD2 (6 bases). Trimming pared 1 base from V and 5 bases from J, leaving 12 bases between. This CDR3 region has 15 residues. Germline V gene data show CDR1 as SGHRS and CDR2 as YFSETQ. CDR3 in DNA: TGCGCCAGCAGCTTGTTAGCGGTAGGGACCGGGGAGCTGTTTTTT. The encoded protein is CASSLLAVGTGELFF. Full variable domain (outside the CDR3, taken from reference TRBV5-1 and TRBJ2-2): KAGVTQTPRYLIKTRGQQVTLSCSPISGHRSVSWYQQTPGQGLQFLFEYFSETQRNKGNFPGRFSGRQFSNSRSEMNVSTLELGDSALYLCASSLLAVGTGELFFGEGSRLTVL.

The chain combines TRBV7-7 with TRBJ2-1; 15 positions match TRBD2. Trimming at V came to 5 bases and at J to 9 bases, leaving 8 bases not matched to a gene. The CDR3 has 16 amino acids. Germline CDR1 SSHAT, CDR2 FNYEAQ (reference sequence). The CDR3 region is CASSARTSGGVGEQFF. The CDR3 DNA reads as TGTGCCAGCAGCGCCCGGACTAGCGGGGGGGTTGGTGAGCAGTTCTTC.

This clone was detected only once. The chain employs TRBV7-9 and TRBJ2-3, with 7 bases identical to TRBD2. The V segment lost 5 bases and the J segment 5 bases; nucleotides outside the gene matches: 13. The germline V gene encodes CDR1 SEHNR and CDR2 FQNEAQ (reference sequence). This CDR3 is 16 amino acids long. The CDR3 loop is CASSPSGGIRGDTQYF. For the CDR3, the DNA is TGTGCCAGCAGCCCCTCGGGGGGAATCCGAGGAGATACGCAGTATTTT.

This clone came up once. CDR3 protein: CASSESLRLGYTF. CDR3 sequence (DNA): TGTGCCAGCAGTGAAAGCCTCCGGTTGGGCTACACCTTC. The chain uses TRBV25-1 and TRBJ1-2; D uncertain. The V gene lost 2 bases and the J gene lost 8 bases, with 12 bases spanning the gap. CDR1 is MGHDK, CDR2 SYGVNS, per germline. This CDR3 is 13 amino acids long.

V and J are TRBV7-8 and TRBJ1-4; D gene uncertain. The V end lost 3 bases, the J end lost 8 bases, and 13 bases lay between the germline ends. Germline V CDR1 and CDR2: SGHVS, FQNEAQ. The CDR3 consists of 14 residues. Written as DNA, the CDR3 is TGTGCCAGCAGCTTGATGGGTTACAGCGAAAAACTGTTTTTT. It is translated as CASSLMGYSEKLFF.